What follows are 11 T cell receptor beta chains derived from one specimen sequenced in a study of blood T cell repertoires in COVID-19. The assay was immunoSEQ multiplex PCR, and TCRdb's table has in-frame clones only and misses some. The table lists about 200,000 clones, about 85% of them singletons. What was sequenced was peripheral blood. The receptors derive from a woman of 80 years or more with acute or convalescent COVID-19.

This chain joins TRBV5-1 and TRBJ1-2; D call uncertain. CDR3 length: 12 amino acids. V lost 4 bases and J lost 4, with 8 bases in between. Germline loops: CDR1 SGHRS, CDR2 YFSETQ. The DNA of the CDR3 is TGCGCCAGCAGCCCTGACATCTATGGCTACACCTTC. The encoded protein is CASSPDIYGYTF.

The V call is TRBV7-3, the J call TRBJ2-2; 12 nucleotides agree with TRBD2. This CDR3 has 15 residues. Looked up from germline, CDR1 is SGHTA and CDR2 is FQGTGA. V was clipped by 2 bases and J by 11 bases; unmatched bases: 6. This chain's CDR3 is CASSLLGTSGSELFF. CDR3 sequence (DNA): TGTGCCAGCAGCTTATTAGGGACTAGCGGGTCAGAGCTGTTTTTT. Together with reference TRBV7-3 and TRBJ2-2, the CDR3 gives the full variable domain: GAGVSQTPSNKVTEKGKYVELRCDPISGHTALYWYRQSLGQGPEFLIYFQGTGAADDSGLPNDRFFAVRPEGSVSTLKIQRTERGDSAVYLCASSLLGTSGSELFFGEGSRLTVL.

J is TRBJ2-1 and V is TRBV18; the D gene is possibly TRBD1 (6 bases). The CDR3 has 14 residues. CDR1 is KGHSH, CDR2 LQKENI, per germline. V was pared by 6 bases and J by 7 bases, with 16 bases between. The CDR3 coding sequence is TGTGCCAGCTCGTTCGACAGGAAGGAGAATGAGCAGTTCTTC. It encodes CASSFDRKENEQFF.

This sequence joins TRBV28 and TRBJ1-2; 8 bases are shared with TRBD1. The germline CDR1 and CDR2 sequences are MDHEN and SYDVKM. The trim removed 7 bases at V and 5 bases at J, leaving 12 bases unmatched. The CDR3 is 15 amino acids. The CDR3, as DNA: TGTGCCAGCAATCCCGGGGCAGGGGGCCGATATGGCTACACCTTC. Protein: CASNPGAGGRYGYTF.

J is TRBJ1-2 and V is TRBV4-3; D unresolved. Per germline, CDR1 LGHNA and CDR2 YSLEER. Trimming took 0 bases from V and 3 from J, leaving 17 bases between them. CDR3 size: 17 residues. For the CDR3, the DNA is TGCGCCAGCAGCCAAGATTATTCGGGAACCAACTACTATGGCTACACCTTC. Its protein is CASSQDYSGTNYYGYTF.

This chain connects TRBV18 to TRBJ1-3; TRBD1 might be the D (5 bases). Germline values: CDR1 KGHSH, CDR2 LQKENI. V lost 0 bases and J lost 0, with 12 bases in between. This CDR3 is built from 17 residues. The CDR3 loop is CASSPPIPGGSGNTIYF. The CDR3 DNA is TGTGCCAGCTCACCACCTATACCGGGGGGCTCTGGAAACACCATATATTTT.

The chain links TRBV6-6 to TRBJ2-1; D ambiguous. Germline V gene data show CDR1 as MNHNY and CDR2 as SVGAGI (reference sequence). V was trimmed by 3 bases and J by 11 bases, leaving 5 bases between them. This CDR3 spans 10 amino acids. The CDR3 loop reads CASSYGQQFF. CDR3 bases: TGTGCCAGCAGTTATGGCCAGCAGTTCTTC.

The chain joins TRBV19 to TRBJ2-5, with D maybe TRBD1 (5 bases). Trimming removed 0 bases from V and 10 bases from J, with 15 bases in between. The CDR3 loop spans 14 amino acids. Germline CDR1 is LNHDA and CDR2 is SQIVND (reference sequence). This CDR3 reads CASSIEGTTRGQYF. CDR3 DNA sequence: TGTGCCAGTAGTATAGAAGGCACGACAAGGGGCCAGTACTTC.

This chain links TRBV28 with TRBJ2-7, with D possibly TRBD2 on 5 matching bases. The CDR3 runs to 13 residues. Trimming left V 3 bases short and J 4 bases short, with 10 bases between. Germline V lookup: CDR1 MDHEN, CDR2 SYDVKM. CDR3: CASSLVREYEQYF. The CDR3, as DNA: TGTGCCAGCAGTTTGGTGAGGGAGTACGAGCAGTACTTC.

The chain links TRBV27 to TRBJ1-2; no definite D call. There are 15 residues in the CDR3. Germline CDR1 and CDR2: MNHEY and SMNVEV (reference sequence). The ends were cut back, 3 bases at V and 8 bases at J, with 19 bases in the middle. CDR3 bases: TGTGCCAGCAGTTTCCGGCAGAGGGCCACTGGGGGCTACACCTTC. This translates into CASSFRQRATGGYTF.

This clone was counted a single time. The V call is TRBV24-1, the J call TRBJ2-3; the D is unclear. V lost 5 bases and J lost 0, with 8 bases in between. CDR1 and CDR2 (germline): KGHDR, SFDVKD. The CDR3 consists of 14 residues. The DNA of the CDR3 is TGTGCCACCAGTGGTCCCAGGAGCACAGATACGCAGTATTTT. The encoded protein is CATSGPRSTDTQYF.